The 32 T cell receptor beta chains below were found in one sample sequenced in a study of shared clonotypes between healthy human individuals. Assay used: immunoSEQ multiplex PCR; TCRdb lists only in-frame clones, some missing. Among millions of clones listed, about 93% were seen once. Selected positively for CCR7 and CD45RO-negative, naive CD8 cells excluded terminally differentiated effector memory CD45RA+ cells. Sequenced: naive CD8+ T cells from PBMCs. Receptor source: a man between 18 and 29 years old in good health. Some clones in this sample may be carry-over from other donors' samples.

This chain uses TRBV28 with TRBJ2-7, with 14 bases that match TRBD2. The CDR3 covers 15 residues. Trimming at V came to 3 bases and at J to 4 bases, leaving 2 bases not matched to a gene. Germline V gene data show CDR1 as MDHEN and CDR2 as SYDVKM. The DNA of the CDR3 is TGTGCCAGCAGTTTCCGGACTAGCGGGAGGTACGAGCAGTACTTC. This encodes CASSFRTSGRYEQYF.

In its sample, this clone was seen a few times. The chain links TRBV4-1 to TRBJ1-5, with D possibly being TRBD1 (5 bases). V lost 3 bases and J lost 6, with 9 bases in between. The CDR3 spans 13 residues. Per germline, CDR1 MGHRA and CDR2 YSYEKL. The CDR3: CASSHRASQPQHF. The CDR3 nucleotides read TGCGCCAGCAGCCACAGGGCCAGTCAGCCCCAGCATTTT.

The CDR3 DNA sequence: TGTGCCACTAGCGGGAGTAATCTTGAGCAGTTCTTC. The encoded protein is CATSGSNLEQFF. The V gene is TRBV19, the J gene TRBJ2-1, with 10 bases lining up with TRBD2. Germline V gives CDR1 LNHDA, CDR2 SQIVND (reference sequence). There are 12 residues in the CDR3. V lost 10 bases to trimming and J lost 9 bases; unmatched junction nucleotides: 6.

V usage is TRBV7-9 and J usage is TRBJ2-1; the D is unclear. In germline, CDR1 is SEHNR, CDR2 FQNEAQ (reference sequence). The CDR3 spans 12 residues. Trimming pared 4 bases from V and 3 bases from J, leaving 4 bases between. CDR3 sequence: CASSSIYNEQFF. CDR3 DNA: TGTGCCAGCAGCTCAATCTACAATGAGCAGTTCTTC. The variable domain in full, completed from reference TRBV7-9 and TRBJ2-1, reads DTGVSQNPRHKITKRGQNVTFRCDPISEHNRLYWYRQTLGQGPEFLTYFQNEAQLEKSRLLSDRFSAERPKGSFSTLEIQRTEQGDSAMYLCASSSIYNEQFFGPGTRLTVL.

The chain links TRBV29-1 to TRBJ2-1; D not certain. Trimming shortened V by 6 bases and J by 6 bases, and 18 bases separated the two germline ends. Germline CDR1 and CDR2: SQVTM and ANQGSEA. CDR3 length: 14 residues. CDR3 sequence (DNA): TGCAGCGTCCCCCCCACTGCGGTGCTCAATGAGCAGTTCTTC. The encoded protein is CSVPPTAVLNEQFF.

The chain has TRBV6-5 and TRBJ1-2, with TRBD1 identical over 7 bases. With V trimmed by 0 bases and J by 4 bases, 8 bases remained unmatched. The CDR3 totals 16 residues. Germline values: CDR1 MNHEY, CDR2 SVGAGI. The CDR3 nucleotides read TGTGCCAGCAGTTACTCCCAGGACAGGAACTCCTATGGCTACACCTTC. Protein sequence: CASSYSQDRNSYGYTF.

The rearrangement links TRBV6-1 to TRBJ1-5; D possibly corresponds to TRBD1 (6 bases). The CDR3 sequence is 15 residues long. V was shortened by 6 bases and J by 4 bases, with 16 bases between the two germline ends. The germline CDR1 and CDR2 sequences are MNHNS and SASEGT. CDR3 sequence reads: CASSASGGSNQPQHF. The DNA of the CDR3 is TGTGCCAGCAGCGCCTCGGGGGGCAGTAATCAGCCCCAGCATTTT.

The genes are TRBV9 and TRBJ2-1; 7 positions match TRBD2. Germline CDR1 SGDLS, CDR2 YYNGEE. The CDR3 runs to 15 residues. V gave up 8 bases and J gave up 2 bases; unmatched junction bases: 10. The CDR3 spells CASSNGAGAYNEQFF. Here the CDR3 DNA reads TGTGCCAGTTCGAATGGGGCGGGAGCCTACAATGAGCAGTTCTTC.

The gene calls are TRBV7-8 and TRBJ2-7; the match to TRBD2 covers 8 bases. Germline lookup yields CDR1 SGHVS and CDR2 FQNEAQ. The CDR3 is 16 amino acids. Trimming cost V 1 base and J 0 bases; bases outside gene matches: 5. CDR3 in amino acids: CASSLVGRGGSYEQYF. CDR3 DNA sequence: TGTGCCAGCAGCTTAGTAGGTCGGGGGGGCTCCTACGAGCAGTACTTC.

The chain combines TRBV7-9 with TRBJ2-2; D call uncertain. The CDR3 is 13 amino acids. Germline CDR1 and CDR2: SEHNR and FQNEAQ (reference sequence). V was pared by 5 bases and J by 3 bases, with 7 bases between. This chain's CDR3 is CASSPLDTGELFF. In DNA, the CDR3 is TGTGCCAGCAGCCCACTGGACACCGGGGAGCTGTTTTTT. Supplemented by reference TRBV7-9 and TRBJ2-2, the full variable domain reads DTGVSQNPRHKITKRGQNVTFRCDPISEHNRLYWYRQTLGQGPEFLTYFQNEAQLEKSRLLSDRFSAERPKGSFSTLEIQRTEQGDSAMYLCASSPLDTGELFFGEGSRLTVL.

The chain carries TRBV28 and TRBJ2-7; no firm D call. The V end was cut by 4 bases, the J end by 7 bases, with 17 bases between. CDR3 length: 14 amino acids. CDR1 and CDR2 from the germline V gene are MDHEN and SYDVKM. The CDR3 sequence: CASSSPWGLGEQYF. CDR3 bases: TGTGCCAGCAGTTCCCCTTGGGGTTTGGGGGAGCAGTACTTC.

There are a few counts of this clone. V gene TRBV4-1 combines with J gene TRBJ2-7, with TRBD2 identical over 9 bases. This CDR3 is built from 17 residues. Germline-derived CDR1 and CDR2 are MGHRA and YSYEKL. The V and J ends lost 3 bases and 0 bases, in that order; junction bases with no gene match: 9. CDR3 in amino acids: CASSQHVRSGSSYEQYF. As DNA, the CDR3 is TGCGCCAGCAGCCAGCACGTCCGTAGCGGGAGCTCCTACGAGCAGTACTTC.

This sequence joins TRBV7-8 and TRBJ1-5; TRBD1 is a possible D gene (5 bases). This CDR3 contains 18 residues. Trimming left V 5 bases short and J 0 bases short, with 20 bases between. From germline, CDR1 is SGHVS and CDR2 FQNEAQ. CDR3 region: CASSLYLGLIHSNQPQHF. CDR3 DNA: TGTGCCAGCAGCCTCTACCTGGGACTCATCCATAGCAATCAGCCCCAGCATTTT.

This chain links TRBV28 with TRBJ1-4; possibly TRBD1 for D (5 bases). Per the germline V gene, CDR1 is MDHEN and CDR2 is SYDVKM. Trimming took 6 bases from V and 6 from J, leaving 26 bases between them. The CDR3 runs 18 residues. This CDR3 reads CASSQTKDNPRADEKLFF. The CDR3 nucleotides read TGTGCCAGCAGCCAAACCAAGGACAATCCCCGCGCGGATGAAAAACTGTTTTTT. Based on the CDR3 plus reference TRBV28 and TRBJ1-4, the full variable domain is DVKVTQSSRYLVKRTGEKVFLECVQDMDHENMFWYRQDPGLGLRLIYFSYDVKMKEKGDIPEGYSVSREKKERFSLILESASTNQTSMYLCASSQTKDNPRADEKLFFGSGTQLSVL.

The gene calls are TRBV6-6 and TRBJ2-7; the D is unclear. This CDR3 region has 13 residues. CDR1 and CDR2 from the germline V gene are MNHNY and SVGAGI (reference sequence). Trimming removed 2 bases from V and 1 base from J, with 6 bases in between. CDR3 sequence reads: CASSYERSYEQYF. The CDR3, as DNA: TGTGCCAGCAGTTACGAAAGGTCCTACGAGCAGTACTTC.

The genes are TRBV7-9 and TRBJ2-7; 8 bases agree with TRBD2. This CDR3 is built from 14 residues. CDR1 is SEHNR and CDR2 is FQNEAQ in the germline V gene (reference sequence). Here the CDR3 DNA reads TGTGCGACCGGGGTCGGCGGGGGGAGTATCGAGCAGTACTTC. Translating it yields CATGVGGGSIEQYF.

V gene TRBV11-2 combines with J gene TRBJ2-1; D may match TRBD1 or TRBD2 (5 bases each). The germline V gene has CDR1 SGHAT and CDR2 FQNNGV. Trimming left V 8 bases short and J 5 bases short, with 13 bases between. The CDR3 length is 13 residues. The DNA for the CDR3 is TGTGCCAGCGGGACCAGGTTCGACAATGAGCAGTTCTTC. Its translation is CASGTRFDNEQFF.

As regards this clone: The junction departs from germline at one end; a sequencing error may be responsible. CDR3: CASSLDDSYEQYF. Written as DNA, the CDR3 is TGTGCCAGCAGCCTAGACGACAGTTACGAGCAGTACTTC. V gene TRBV11-3 combines with J gene TRBJ2-7; D is perhaps TRBD1 (5 bases). The CDR3 spans 13 residues. Germline assignment: CDR1 SGHNT and CDR2 YENEEA.

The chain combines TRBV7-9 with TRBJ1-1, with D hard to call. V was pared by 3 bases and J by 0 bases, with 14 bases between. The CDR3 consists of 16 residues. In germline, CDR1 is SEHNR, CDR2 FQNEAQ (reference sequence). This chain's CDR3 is CASSLPPAQMNTEAFF. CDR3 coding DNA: TGTGCCAGCAGCTTGCCCCCGGCGCAGATGAACACTGAAGCTTTCTTT.

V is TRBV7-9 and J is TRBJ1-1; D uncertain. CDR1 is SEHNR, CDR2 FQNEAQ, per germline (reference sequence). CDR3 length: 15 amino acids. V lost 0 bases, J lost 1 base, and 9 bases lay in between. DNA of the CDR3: TGTGCCAGCAGCTTAGCGAGGCCAGCGAACACTGAAGCTTTCTTT. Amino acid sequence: CASSLARPANTEAFF.

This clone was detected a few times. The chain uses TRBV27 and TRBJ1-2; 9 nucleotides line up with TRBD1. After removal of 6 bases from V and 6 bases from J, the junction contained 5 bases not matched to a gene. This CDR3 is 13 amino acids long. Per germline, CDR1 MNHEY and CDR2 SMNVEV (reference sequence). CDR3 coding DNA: TGTGCCAGCAGACGGACAGGGGTGGATGGCTACACCTTC. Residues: CASRRTGVDGYTF.

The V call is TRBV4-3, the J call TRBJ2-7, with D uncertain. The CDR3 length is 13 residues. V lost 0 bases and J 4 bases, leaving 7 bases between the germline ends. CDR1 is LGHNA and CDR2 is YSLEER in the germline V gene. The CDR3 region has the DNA TGCGCCAGCAGCCAAGATCTTCGTTACGAGCAGTACTTC. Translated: CASSQDLRYEQYF.

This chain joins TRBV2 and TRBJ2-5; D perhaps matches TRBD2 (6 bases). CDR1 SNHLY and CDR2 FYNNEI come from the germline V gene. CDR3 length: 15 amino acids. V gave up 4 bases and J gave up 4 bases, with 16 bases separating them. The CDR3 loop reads CASSASGPKRETQYF. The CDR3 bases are TGTGCCAGCAGTGCGAGCGGGCCCAAGAGAGAGACCCAGTACTTC.

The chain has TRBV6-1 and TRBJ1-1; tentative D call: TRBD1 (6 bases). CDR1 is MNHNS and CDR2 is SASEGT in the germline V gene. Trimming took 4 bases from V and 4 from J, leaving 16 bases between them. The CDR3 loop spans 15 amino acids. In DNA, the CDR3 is TGTGCCAGCAGTGCCAGGGGACTGCGGCCCACTGAAGCTTTCTTT. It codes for CASSARGLRPTEAFF.

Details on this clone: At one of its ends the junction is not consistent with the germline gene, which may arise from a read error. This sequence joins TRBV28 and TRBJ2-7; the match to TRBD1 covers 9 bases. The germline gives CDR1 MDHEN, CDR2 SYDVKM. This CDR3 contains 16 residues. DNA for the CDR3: TGTGCCAGCAGCTTATGGGGAAGGGACAGGGTGGGCGAGCAGTACTTC. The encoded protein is CASSLWGRDRVGEQYF.

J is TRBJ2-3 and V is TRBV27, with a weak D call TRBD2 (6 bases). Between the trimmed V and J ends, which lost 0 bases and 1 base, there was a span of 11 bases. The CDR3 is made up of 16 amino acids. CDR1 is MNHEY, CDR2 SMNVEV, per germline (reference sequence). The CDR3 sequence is CASSLSPQRGTDTQYF. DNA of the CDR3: TGTGCCAGCAGTTTATCGCCCCAGCGGGGCACAGATACGCAGTATTTT.

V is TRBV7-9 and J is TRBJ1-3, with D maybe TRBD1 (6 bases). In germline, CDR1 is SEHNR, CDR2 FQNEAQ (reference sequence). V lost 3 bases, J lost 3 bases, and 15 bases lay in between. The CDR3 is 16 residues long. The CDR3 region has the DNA TGTGCCAGCAGCTTCGCTATACAGGGAGGTGGAAACACCATATATTTT. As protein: CASSFAIQGGGNTIYF.

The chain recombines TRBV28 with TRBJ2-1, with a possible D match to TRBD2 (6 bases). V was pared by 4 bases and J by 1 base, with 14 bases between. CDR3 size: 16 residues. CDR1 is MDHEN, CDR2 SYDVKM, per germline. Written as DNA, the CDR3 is TGTGCCAGCAGTTCGGTGGAGGAGGGGTCCTACAATGAGCAGTTCTTC. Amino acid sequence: CASSSVEEGSYNEQFF.

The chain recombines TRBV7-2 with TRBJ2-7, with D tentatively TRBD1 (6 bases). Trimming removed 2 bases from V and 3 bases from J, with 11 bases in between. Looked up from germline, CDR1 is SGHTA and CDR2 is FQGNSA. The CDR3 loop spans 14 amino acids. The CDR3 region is CASSLPDRYYEQYF. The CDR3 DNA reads TGTGCCAGCAGCTTACCCGACAGGTACTACGAGCAGTACTTC.

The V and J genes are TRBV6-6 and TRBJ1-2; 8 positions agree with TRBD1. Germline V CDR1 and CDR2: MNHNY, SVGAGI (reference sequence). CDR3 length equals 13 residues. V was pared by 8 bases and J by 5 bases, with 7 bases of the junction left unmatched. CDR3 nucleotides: TGTGCCAGCCGGGACAGGCCAAGGTATGGCTACACCTTC. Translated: CASRDRPRYGYTF.

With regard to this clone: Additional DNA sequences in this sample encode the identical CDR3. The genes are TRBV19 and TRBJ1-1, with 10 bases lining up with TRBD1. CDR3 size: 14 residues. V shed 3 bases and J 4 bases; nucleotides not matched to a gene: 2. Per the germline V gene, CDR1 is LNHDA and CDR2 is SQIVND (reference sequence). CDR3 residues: CASSIRDRGTEAFF. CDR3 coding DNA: TGTGCCAGTAGTATTCGGGACAGGGGCACTGAAGCTTTCTTT.

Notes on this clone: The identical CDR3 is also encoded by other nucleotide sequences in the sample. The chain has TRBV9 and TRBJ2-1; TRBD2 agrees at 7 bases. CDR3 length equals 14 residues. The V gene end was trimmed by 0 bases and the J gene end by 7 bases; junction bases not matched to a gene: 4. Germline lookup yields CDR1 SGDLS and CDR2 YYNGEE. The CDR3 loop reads CASSVAGGRNEQFF. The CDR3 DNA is TGTGCCAGCAGCGTAGCCGGGGGGAGGAATGAGCAGTTCTTC. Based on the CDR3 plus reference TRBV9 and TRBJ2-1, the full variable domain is DSGVTQTPKHLITATGQRVTLRCSPRSGDLSVYWYQQSLDQGLQFLIQYYNGEERAKGNILERFSAQQFPDLHSELNLSSLELGDSALYFCASSVAGGRNEQFFGPGTRLTVL.